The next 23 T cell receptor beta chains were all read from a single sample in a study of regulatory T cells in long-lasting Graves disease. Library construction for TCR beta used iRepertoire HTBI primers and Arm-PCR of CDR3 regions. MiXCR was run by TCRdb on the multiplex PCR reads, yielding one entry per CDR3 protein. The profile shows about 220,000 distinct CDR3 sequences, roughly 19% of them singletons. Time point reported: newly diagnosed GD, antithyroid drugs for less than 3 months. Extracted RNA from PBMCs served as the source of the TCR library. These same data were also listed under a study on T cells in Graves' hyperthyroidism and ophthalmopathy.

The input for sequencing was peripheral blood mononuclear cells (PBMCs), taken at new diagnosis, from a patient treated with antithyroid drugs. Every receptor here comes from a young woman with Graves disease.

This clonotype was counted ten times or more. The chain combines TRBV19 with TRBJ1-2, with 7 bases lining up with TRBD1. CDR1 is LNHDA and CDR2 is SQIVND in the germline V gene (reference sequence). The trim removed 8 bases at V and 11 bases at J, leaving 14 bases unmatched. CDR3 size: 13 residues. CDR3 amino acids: CASGLGQPRAYTF. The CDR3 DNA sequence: TGTGCCAGTGGCTTGGGACAGCCTCGCGCGTACACCTTC.

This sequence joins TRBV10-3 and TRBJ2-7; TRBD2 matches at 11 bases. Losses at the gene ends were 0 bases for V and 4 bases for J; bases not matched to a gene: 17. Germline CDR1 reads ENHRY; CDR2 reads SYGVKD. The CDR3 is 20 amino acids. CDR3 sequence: CAISESIRTATSGRLYEQYF. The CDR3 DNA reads TGTGCCATCAGTGAGTCCATTAGGACGGCCACTAGCGGGAGACTATACGAGCAGTACTTC.

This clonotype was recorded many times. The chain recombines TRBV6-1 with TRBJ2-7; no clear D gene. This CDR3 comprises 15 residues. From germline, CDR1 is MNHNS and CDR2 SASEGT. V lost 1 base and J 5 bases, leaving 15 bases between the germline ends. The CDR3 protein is CASSEVMAGPHEQYF. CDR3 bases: TGTGCCAGCAGTGAAGTTATGGCAGGACCCCACGAGCAGTACTTC.

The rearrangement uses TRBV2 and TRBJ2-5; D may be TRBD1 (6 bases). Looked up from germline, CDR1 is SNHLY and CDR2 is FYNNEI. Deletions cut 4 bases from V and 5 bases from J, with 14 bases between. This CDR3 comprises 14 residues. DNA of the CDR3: TGTGCCAGCAGTGCAGCAGGGGCGCGGGAGACCCAGTACTTC. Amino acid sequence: CASSAAGARETQYF.

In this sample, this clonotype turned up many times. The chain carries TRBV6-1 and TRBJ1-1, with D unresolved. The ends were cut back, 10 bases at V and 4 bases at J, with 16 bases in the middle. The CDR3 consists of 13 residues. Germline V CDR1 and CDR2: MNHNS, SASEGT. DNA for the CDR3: TGTGCCACCCTGGGCATTGCTGGCACTGAAGCTTTCTTT. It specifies CATLGIAGTEAFF.

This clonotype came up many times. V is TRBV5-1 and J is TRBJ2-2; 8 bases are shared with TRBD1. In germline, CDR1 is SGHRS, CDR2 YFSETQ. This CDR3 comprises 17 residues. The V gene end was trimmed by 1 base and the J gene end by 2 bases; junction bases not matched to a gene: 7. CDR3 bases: TGCGCCAGCAGCTTGAAGTCTGGACAGGGAAACACCGGGGAGCTGTTTTTT. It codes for CASSLKSGQGNTGELFF.

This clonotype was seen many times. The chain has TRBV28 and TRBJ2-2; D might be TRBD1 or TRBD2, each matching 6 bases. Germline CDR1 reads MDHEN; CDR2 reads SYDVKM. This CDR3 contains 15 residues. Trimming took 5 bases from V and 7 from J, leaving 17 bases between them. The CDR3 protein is CASSGPGGRFGELFF. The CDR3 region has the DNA TGTGCCAGCAGTGGCCCTGGGGGGCGATTCGGGGAGCTGTTTTTT.

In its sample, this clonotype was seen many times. Here the CDR3 DNA reads TGTGCCAGCAGCCAACAGGGGGCCGGACAGCCCCAGCATTTT. This encodes CASSQQGAGQPQHF. The rearrangement joins TRBV4-2 to TRBJ1-5; 8 bases fit TRBD1. CDR1 LGHNA and CDR2 YNFKEQ come from the germline V gene. CDR3 length: 14 residues. V was pared by 2 bases and J by 7 bases, with 4 bases of the junction left unmatched.

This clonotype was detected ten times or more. DNA for the CDR3: TGTGCTAGTGGTTCACCGAGAGAGAGGGGGGTGAGCAATCAGCCCCAGCATTTT. Amino acids: CASGSPRERGVSNQPQHF. The genes are TRBV12-5 and TRBJ1-5; possible D gene TRBD1, 6 bases. Germline V CDR1 and CDR2: LGHNT, FRNRAP. The CDR3 runs 18 residues. Trimming pared 4 bases from V and 1 base from J, leaving 20 bases between.

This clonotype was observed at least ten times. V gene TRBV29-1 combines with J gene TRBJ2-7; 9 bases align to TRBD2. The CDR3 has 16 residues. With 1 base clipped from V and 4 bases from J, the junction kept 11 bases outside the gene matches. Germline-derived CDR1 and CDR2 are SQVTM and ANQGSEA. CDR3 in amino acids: CSVEGGVAGAFYEQYF. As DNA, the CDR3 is TGCAGCGTTGAAGGCGGGGTAGCGGGAGCGTTTTACGAGCAGTACTTC.

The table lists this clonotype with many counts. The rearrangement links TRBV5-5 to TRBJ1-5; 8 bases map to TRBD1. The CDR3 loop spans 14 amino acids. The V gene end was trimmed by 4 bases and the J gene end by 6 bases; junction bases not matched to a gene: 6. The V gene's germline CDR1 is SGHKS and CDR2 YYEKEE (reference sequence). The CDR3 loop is CASSLGQAGQPQHF. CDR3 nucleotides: TGTGCCAGCAGCCTGGGACAGGCGGGTCAGCCCCAGCATTTT.

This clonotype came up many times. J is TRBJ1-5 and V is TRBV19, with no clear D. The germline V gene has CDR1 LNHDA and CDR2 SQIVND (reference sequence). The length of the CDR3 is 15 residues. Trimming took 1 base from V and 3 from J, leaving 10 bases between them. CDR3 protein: CASSIGRDFNQPQHF. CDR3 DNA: TGTGCCAGTAGTATAGGAAGGGATTTCAATCAGCCCCAGCATTTT.

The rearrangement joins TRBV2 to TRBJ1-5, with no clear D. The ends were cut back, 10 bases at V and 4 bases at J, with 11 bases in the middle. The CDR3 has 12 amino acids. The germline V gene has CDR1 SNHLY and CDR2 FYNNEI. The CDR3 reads CATSRANQPQHF. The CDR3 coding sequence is TGTGCCACCTCACGAGCAAATCAGCCCCAGCATTTT.

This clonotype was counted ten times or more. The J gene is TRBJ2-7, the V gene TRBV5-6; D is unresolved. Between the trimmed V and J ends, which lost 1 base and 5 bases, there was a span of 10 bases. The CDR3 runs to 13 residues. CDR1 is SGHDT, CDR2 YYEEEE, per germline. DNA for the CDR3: TGTGCCAGCAGCTTGAACCTCGTTGACGAGCAGTACTTC. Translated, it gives CASSLNLVDEQYF.

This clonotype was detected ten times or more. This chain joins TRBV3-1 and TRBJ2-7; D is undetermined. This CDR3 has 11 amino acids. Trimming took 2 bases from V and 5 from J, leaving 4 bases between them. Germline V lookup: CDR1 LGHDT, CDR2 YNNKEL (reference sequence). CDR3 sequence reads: CASSQRHEQYF. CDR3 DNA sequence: TGTGCCAGCAGCCAACGGCACGAGCAGTACTTC.

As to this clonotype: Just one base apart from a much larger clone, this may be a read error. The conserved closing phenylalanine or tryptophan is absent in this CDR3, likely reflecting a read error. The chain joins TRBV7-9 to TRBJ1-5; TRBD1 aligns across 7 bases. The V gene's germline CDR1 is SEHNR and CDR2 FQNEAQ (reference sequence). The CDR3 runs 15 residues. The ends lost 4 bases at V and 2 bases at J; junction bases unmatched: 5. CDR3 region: CASSSTGSRNQPQHC. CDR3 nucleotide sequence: TGTGCCAGCAGCTCGACAGGGTCGCGCAATCAGCCCCAGCATTGT.

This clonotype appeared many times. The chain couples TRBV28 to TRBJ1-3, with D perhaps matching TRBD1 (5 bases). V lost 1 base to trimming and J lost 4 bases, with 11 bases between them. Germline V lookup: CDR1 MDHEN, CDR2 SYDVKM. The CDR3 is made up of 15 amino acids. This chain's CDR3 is CASSLSDKRGNTIYF. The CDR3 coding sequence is TGTGCCAGCAGTTTATCGGACAAGAGGGGAAACACCATATATTTT.

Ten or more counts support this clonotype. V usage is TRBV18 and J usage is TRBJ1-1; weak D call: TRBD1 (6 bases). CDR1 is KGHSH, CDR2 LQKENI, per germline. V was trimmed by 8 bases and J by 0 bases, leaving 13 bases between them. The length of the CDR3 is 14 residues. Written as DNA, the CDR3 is TGTGCCAGCCGTGATGGACAGCTGAACACTGAAGCTTTCTTT. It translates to CASRDGQLNTEAFF.

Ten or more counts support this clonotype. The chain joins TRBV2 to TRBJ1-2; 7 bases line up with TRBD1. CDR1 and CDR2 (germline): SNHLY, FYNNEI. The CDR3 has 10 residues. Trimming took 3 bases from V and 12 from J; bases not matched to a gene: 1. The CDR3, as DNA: TGTGCCAGCAGTGAGGACAGGAACACCTTC. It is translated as CASSEDRNTF.

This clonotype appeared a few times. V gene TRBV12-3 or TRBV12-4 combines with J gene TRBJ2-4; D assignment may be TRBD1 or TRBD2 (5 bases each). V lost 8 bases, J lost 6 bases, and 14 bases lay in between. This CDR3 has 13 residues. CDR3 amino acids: CASPGTRGNIQYF. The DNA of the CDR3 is TGTGCCAGCCCAGGGACGCGCGGAAACATTCAGTACTTC.

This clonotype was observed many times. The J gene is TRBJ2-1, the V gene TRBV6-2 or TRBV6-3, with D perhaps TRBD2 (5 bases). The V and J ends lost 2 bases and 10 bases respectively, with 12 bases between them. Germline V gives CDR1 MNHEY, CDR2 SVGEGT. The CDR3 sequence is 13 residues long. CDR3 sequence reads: CASSYGGEGEQFF. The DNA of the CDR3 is TGTGCCAGCAGTTACGGAGGAGAGGGAGAGCAGTTCTTC.

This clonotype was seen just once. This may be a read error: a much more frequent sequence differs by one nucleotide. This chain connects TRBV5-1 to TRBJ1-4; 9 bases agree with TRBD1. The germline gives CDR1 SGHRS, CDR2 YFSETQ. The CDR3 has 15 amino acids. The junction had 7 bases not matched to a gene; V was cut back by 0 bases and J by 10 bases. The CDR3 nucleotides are TGCGCCAGCAGCTTGGGGGACAGGGCAAGGGTAAAACTGTTTTTT. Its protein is CASSLGDRARVKLFF.

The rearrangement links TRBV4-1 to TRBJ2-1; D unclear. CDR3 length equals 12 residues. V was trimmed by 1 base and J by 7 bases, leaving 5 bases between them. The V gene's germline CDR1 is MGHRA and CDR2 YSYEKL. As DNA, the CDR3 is TGCGCCAGCAGCCAAGTAAGTAATGAGCAGTTCTTC. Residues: CASSQVSNEQFF.